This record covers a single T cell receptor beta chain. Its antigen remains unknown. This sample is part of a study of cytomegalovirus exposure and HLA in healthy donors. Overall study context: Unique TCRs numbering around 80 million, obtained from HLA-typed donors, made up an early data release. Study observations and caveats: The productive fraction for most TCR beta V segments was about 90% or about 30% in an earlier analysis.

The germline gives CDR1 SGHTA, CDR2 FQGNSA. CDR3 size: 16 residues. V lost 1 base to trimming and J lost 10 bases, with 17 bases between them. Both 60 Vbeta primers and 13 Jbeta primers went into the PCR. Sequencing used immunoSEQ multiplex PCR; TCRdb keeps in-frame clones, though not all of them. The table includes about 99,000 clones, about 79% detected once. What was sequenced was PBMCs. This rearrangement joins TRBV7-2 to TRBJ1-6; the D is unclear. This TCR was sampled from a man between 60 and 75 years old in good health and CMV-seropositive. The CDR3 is CASSLVSPSEGSPLHF. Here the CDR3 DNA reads TGTGCCAGCAGCTTAGTGTCCCCCTCAGAGGGATCACCCCTCCACTTT. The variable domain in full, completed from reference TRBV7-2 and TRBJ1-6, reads GAGVSQSPSNKVTEKGKDVELRCDPISGHTALYWYRQSLGQGLEFLIYFQGNSAPDKSGLPSDRFSAERTGGSVSTLTIQRTQQEDSAVYLCASSLVSPSEGSPLHFGNGTRLTVT.